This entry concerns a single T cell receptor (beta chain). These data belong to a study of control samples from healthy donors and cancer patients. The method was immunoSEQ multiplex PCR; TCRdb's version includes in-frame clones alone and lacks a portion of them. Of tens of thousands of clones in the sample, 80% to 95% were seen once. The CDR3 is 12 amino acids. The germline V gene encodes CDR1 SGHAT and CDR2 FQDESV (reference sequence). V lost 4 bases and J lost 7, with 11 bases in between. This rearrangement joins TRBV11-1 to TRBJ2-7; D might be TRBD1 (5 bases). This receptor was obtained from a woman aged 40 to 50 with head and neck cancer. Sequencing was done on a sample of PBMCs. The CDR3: CASSYQGVEQYF. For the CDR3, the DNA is TGTGCCAGCAGCTATCAAGGGGTTGAGCAGTACTTC.